This T cell receptor beta chain was captured by sequencing in a study of blood T cell repertoires in COVID-19. Study information: Acute-phase and convalescent COVID-19 samples originated in the United States, Italy and Spain.

Methods used by the authors: Amplifying reference gene primers gave estimates of nucleated cell counts. Libraries were prepared by immunoSEQ multiplex PCR; TCRdb keeps only in-frame clonotypes and omits some of them. Clone size and the V and J calls come from that table; the DNA yielded D and trimming. The sample lists over 250,000 clones; approximately 85% were seen once. The V gene end was trimmed by 10 bases and the J gene end by 1 base; junction bases not matched to a gene: 3. CDR3 length: 13 amino acids. The specimen sequenced was peripheral blood. The clonotype originates from a woman aged 25 to 45 with acute or convalescent COVID-19. V and J are TRBV12-3 or TRBV12-4 and TRBJ2-7, with 11 bases identical to TRBD2. CDR3 nucleotides: TGTGCCACCTGGACTAGCGGGTCCTACGAGCAGTACTTC. As protein: CATWTSGSYEQYF.